A few counts support the clone carrying this T cell receptor beta chain. Isolation recovered at least 6.5 million PBMCs from every sample. The data derive from a study of blood T cells in healthy people across ages. A sample-barcoded 5' primer and a J-beta primer mix were used in a second PCR of roughly 6 to 11 cycles. Each CDR3 protein is one row after TCRdb ran MiXCR on the 5' RACE reads. The sample includes hundreds of thousands of distinct CDR3 sequences, under 65% of them seen just once. CDR1 is MGHRA and CDR2 is YSYEKL in the germline V gene. Trimming stripped 2 bases from V and 1 base from J, with 14 bases between. The CDR3 sequence is 16 residues long.

This chain joins TRBV4-1 and TRBJ2-5, with D tentatively TRBD1 (5 bases). This TCR derives from a man aged 55 to 70 in good health. Sequencing was performed on blood. The CDR3 region has the DNA TGCGCCAGCAGCCAAAACCCTAGTGACAGCCAAGAGACCCAGTACTTC. Translating it yields CASSQNPSDSQETQYF.